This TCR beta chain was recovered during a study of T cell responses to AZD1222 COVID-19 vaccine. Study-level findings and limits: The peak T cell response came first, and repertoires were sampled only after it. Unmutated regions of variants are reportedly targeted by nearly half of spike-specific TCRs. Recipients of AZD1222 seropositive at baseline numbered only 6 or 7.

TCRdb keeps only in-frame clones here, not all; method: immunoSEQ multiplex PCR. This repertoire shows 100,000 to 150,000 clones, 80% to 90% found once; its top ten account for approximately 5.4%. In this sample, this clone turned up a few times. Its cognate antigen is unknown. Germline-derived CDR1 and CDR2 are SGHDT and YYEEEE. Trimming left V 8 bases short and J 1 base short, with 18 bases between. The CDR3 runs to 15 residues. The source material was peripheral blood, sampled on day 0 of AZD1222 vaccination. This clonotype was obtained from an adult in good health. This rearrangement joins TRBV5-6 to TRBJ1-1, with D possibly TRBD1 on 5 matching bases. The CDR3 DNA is TGTGCCAGTAAAGAAAATGGGGGACCGAACACTGAAGCTTTCTTT. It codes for CASKENGGPNTEAFF.